This T cell receptor beta chain was obtained from a study of HIV-infected patients and healthy controls. Follow-up blood was drawn about 14 weeks, roughly three months, after antiretroviral therapy began. Whole blood was used without fractionation, so all unsorted peripheral T cells were included. People with immunomodulatory therapy, recent vaccination or treatment interruptions were not enrolled. Germline V gene data show CDR1 as SSHAT and CDR2 as FNYEAQ (reference sequence). The length of the CDR3 is 15 residues. Reverse transcription used 450 to 650 ng RNA and constant-region primers for alpha and beta. Each of the alpha and beta chains got its own library through chain-specific third strand synthesis with indices. Using its own MiXCR run on the 5' RACE reads, TCRdb lists one record per CDR3 protein. The sample records 7,900 or so distinct CDR3 sequences, around 6.7% being singletons. With regard to this clonotype: The antigen is undetermined. At one end the junction does not follow the germline gene, possibly because of a read error. The library was prepared for alpha chains; this beta chain is a stray read, so its frequency means little.

Study-wide points: HIV-associated CDR3 frequencies dropped significantly during therapy; CMV-associated ones, mostly rising, changed nonsignificantly. Treated samples reflected only about three months of therapy, arguably too short to observe immune reconstitution.

This chain uses TRBV7-7 with TRBJ2-5; D might be TRBD1 or TRBD2, each matching 5 bases. This receptor was identified in an adult with HIV infection. The sequenced sample was blood, obtained during antiretroviral therapy. The CDR3 loop is CASSLGDISRETQDF. CDR3 sequence (DNA): TGTGCTAGCAGCTTAGGTGACATCTCGAGGGAGACACAGGACTTC.